This entry concerns a single TCR beta chain. Its antigen is not known. The record originates from a study of response to subunit inactivated influenza vaccine. Whole-study results and caveats: Authors proposed each seasonal influenza vaccination draws in few new T cells.

Germline CDR1 is SGHRS and CDR2 is YFSETQ. The V and J ends lost 4 bases and 4 bases, in that order; junction bases with no gene match: 8. The CDR3 runs to 15 residues. Each CDR3 protein is one row after TCRdb ran MiXCR on the RT-PCR reads. This table has about 500,000 distinct CDR3 sequences, 10% to 15% appearing once. This specimen was PBMCs from blood, taken around seven weeks after vaccination. V and J are TRBV5-1 and TRBJ2-3; 8 nucleotides align to TRBD1. The TCR was taken from a middle-aged man who received an inactivated influenza vaccine. In DNA form, the CDR3 reads TGCGCCAGCAGCCACAACGGACAGGGCTCAGATACGCAGTATTTT. Its protein product is CASSHNGQGSDTQYF. Drawing the rest from reference TRBV5-1 and TRBJ2-3, the complete variable domain is KAGVTQTPRYLIKTRGQQVTLSCSPISGHRSVSWYQQTPGQGLQFLFEYFSETQRNKGNFPGRFSGRQFSNSRSEMNVSTLELGDSALYLCASSHNGQGSDTQYFGPGTRLTVL.